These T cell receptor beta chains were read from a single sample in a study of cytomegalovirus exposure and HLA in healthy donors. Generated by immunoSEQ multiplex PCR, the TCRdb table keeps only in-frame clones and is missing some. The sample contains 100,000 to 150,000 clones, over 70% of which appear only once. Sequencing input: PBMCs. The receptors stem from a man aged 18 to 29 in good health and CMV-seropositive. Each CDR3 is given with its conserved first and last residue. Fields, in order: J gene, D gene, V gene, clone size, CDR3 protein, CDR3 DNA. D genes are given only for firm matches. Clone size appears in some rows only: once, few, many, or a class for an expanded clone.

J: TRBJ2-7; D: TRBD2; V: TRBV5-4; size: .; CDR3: CASSRMTSGDYEQYF; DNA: TGTGCCAGCAGCCGAATGACTAGCGGGGACTACGAGCAGTACTTC
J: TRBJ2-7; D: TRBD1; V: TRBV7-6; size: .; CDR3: CASSFDRGTAEQYF; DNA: TGTGCCAGCAGCTTCGACAGGGGAACTGCCGAGCAGTACTTC
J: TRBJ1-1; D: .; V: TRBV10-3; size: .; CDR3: CAISAGNSNTEAFF; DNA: TGTGCCATCAGTGCGGGAAACTCGAACACTGAAGCTTTCTTT
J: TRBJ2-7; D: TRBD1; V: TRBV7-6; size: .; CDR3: CASSPGTGPLYEQYF; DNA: TGTGCCAGCAGCCCGGGGACAGGCCCCCTCTACGAGCAGTACTTC
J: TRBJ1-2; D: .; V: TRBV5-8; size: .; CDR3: CASSLVGRGYTF; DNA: TGTGCCAGCAGCTTGGTAGGGAGGGGCTACACCTTC
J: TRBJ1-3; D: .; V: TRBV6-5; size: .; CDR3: CASSPPGGAGNTIYF; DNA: TGTGCCAGCAGTCCGCCGGGGGGGGCTGGAAACACCATATATTTT
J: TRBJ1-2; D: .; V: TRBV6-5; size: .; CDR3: CASSNINPEGYGYTF; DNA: TGTGCCAGCAGCAACATAAACCCGGAGGGCTATGGCTACACCTTC
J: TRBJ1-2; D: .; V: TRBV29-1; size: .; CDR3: CSVLGRSGYTF; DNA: TGCAGCGTCCTTGGGCGCAGTGGCTACACCTTC
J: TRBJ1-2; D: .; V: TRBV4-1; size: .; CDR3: CASSQESLQGGGYYGYTF; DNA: TGCGCCAGCAGCCAAGAAAGTCTCCAGGGTGGAGGGTACTATGGCTACACCTTC
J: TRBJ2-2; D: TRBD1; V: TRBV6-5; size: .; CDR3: CASSYVQGAVGELFF; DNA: TGTGCCAGCAGTTACGTGCAGGGGGCGGTCGGGGAGCTGTTTTTT
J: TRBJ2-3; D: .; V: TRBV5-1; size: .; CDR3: CASSSGTPTTDTQYF; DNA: TGCGCCAGCAGTTCCGGGACTCCCACAACAGATACGCAGTATTTT
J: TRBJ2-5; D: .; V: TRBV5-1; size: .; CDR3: CASSSQETQYF; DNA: TGCGCCAGCAGCTCACAAGAGACCCAGTACTTC
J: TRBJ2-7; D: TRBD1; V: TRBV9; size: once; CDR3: CASSPRQGIYEQYF; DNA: TGTGCCAGCAGCCCCCGACAGGGGATCTACGAGCAGTACTTC
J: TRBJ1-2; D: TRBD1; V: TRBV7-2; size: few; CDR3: CASSLVRDSEYGYTF; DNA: TGTGCCAGCAGCTTAGTGAGGGACAGCGAGTATGGCTACACCTTC
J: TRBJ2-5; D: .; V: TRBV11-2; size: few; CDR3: CASSSGYQETQYF; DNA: TGTGCCAGCAGCTCCGGGTACCAAGAGACCCAGTACTTC
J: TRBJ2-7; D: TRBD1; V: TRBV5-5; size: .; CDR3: CASSLAGTGVYEQYF; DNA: TGTGCCAGCAGCCTGGCAGGGACAGGGGTTTACGAGCAGTACTTC
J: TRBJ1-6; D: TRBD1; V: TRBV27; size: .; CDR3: CASSLAVDPRTGATHSPLHF; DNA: TGTGCCAGCAGTCTCGCCGTGGACCCACGGACAGGGGCGACTCATTCACCCCTCCACTTT
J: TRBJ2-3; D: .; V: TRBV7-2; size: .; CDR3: CASSLPGYADTQYF; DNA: TGTGCCAGCAGCTTACCAGGGTACGCAGATACGCAGTATTTT
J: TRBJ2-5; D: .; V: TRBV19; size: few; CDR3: CASSIGSTQYF; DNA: TGTGCCAGTAGTATAGGTAGCACCCAGTACTTC
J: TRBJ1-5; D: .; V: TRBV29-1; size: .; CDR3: CSVGTNQPQHF; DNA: TGCAGCGTTGGAACTAATCAGCCCCAGCATTTT
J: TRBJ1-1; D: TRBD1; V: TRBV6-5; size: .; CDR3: CASSYSQGVAEAFF; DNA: TGTGCCAGCAGTTATTCTCAGGGGGTCGCTGAAGCTTTCTTT
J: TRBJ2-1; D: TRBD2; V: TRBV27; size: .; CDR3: CASSLGTSGRASEQFF; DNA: TGTGCCAGCAGTTTAGGGACTAGCGGGAGGGCCAGTGAGCAGTTCTTC
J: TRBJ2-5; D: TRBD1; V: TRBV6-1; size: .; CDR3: CASSRDRERSGTQYF; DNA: TGTGCCAGCAGCAGGGACAGGGAAAGGAGCGGGACCCAGTACTTC
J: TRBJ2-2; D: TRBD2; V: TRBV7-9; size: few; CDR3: CASSTGAGGHTGELFF; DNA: TGTGCCAGCAGCACAGGAGCGGGGGGGCACACCGGGGAGCTGTTTTTT
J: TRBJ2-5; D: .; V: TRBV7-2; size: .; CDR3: CASHRASGEQYF; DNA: TGTGCCAGCCACCGGGCGTCGGGAGAGCAGTACTTC
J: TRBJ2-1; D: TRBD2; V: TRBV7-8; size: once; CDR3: CASSLVGRAAGSYNEQFF; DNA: TGTGCCAGCAGCTTAGTCGGGAGGGCCGCTGGATCCTACAATGAGCAGTTCTTC
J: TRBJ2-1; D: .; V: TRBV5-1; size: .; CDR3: CASRLPSVVNEQFF; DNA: TGCGCCAGCAGATTACCCTCCGTAGTCAATGAGCAGTTCTTC
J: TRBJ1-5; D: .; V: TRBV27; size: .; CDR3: CASSPRGVQPQHF; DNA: TGTGCCAGCAGTCCCAGGGGTGTGCAGCCCCAGCATTTT
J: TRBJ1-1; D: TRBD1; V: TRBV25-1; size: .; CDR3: CASSGPPGQGSRVTEAFF; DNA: TGTGCCAGCAGTGGCCCGCCGGGACAGGGAAGTCGGGTCACTGAAGCTTTCTTT
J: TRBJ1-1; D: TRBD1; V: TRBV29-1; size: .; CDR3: CSVRNRGRWTEAFF; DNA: TGCAGCGTCAGAAACAGGGGGCGTTGGACTGAAGCTTTCTTT
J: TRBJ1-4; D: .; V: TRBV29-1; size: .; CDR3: CSVGGRNEKLFF; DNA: TGCAGCGTTGGGGGGCGGAATGAAAAACTGTTTTTT
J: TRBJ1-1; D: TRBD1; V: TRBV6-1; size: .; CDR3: CASSHNRGTEAFF; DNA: TGTGCCAGCAGTCATAACAGGGGCACTGAAGCTTTCTTT
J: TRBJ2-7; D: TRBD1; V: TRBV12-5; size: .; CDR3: CASGSNRGHEQYF; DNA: TGTGCTAGTGGTTCTAACAGGGGCCACGAGCAGTACTTC
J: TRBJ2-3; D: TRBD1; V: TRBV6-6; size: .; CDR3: CASRPGQGGDTQYF; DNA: TGTGCCAGCAGGCCGGGACAGGGAGGGGATACGCAGTATTTT
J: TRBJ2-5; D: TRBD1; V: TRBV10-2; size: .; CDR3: CATAFGQGDSQETQYF; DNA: TGCGCCACCGCCTTTGGGCAGGGGGATTCCCAAGAGACCCAGTACTTC
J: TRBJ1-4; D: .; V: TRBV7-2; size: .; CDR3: CASSLNGQISNEKLFF; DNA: TGTGCCAGCAGCTTAAATGGACAGATATCTAATGAAAAACTGTTTTTT
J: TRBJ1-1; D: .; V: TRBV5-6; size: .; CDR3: CASSLGQVETEAFF; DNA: TGTGCCAGCAGCTTGGGGCAGGTGGAAACTGAAGCTTTCTTT
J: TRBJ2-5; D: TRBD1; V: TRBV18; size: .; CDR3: CASSPRTTGGFETQYF; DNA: TGTGCCAGCTCACCACGGACCACAGGGGGCTTTGAGACCCAGTACTTC
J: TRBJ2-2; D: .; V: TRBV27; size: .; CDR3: CASSLSANTGELFF; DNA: TGTGCCAGCAGTTTATCCGCGAACACCGGGGAGCTGTTTTTT
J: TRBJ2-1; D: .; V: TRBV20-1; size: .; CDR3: CSASYNEQFF; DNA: TGCAGTGCCAGCTACAATGAGCAGTTCTTC
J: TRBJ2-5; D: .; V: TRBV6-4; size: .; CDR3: CASSDSRGRQETQYF; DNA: TGTGCCAGCAGTGACTCCCGGGGTAGGCAAGAGACCCAGTACTTC
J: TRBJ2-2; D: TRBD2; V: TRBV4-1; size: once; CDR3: CASSRLLAGADTGELFF; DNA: TGCGCCAGCAGCCGCCTACTAGCGGGAGCGGATACCGGGGAGCTGTTTTTT
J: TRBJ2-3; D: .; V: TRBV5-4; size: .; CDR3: CASSRQAGFFTDTQYF; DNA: TGTGCCAGCAGCCGACAAGCAGGGTTTTTCACAGATACGCAGTATTTT
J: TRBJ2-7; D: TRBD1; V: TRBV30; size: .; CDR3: CAWSSGQGYEQYF; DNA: TGTGCCTGGAGCTCCGGACAGGGCTACGAGCAGTACTTC
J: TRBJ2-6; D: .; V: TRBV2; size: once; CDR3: CASSVHSSGANVLTF; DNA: TGTGCCAGCAGTGTGCACAGCTCTGGGGCCAACGTCCTGACTTTC
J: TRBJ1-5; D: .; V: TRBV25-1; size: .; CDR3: CASSESNQPQHF; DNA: TGTGCCAGCAGCGAGTCTAATCAGCCCCAGCATTTT
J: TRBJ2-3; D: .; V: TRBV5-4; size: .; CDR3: CASSLTDTQYF; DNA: TGTGCCAGCAGCCTGACAGATACGCAGTATTTT
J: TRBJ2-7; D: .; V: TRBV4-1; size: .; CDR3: CASSRGLDYEQYF; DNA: TGCGCCAGCAGCCGAGGCCTAGACTACGAGCAGTACTTC
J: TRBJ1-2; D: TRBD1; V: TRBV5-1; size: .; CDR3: CASSLQGAHGYTF; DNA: TGCGCCAGCAGCTTACAGGGGGCCCATGGCTACACCTTC
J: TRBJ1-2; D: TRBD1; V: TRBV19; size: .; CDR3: CASSTLNHWTGLPRDYGYTF; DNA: TGTGCCAGTAGTACCCTTAACCACTGGACAGGCCTTCCCAGGGACTATGGCTACACCTTC
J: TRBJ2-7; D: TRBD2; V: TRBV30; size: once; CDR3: CAWRLAGAYYEQYF; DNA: TGTGCCTGGAGGCTAGCGGGAGCCTACTACGAGCAGTACTTC
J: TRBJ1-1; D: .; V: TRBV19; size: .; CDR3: CASSPHGSEAFF; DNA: TGTGCCAGTAGTCCCCACGGGTCTGAAGCTTTCTTT
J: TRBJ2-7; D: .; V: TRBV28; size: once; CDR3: CASSLLRANSYEQYF; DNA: TGTGCCAGCAGTTTATTGCGCGCTAACTCCTACGAGCAGTACTTC
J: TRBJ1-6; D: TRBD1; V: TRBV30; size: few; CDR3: CAWSRDRVNSPLHF; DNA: TGTGCCTGGAGCCGGGACAGGGTAAATTCACCCCTCCACTTT
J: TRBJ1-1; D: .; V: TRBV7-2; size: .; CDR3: CASSLQNGDTEAFF; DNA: TGTGCCAGCAGCTTACAGAACGGGGACACTGAAGCTTTCTTT
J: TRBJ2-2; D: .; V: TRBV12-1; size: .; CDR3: CASSFVSLEATGELFF; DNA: TGTGCCAGCAGCTTTGTGTCCCTAGAGGCCACCGGGGAGCTGTTTTTT